This TCR beta chain emerged from a study of blood T cell repertoires in COVID-19. Study background: The origin of the acute and convalescent COVID-19 samples was the United States, Italy and Spain. PBMCs, B-cell-depleted T cells, or T cells were the source of the cDNA or gDNA that made up the material.

As handled by the study authors: The assay estimated nucleated cells by amplifying reference gene primers. The repertoire was sequenced with immunoSEQ multiplex PCR; TCRdb's copy has only in-frame clones and lacks some. V and J calls and clone size come straight from that table; D and trimming were deduced from the DNA. The top ten clones hold over 1.2% of a sample with approximately 230,000 clones, about 86% of them seen once. The CDR3 is 14 amino acids. The V and J ends lost 9 bases and 0 bases, in that order; junction bases with no gene match: 9. Germline V CDR1 and CDR2: SGHRS, YFSETQ. Sequenced: peripheral blood. The chain uses TRBV5-1 and TRBJ2-7; 7 nucleotides align to TRBD1. The source of this sequence is a man older than 75 with acute or convalescent COVID-19. The CDR3 loop reads CATSVGQSSYEQYF. Written as DNA, the CDR3 is TGCGCCACTAGTGTGGGACAGAGCTCCTACGAGCAGTACTTC. Looking up the rest from reference TRBV5-1 and TRBJ2-7 gives the full variable domain: KAGVTQTPRYLIKTRGQQVTLSCSPISGHRSVSWYQQTPGQGLQFLFEYFSETQRNKGNFPGRFSGRQFSNSRSEMNVSTLELGDSALYLCATSVGQSSYEQYFGPGTRLTVT.